The 5 T cell receptor beta chains below come from one sample, sequenced in a study of T cell responses to AZD1222 COVID-19 vaccine (dated by TCRdb to the early 2020s). The time point label for this specimen denotes: baseline before first vaccination. The library relied on the immunoSEQ multiplex PCR assay. The immuneACCESS repertoire file appears here via TCRdb, limited to in-frame rearrangements. These files lack a portion of the clones; in checked studies, under half of the deficit traces to unresolved V genes, and the cause of the others is not known. Within this sample are about 130,000 clones, with roughly 91% of them counted one time only. The ten largest clones capture roughly 9.1% of the sample. This specimen consisted of peripheral blood, obtained on day 0 of AZD1222 vaccination. The source is an adult in good health.

Worth noting for this clone: A junction end diverges from the germline sequence, so it may reflect a read error. This chain connects TRBV7-7 to TRBJ1-1; D call uncertain. CDR3 size: 14 residues. From germline, CDR1 is SSHAT and CDR2 FNYEAQ (reference sequence). The CDR3: CASSLNHGDTEAFF. Written as DNA, the CDR3 is TGTGCTAGCAGCCTAAACCATGGGGACACTGAAGCTTTCTTT.

The chain joins TRBV27 to TRBJ2-7; 9 bases agree with TRBD1. There are 14 residues in the CDR3. Trimming cost V 4 bases and J 1 base; bases outside gene matches: 2. Germline V gives CDR1 MNHEY, CDR2 SMNVEV (reference sequence). The DNA of the CDR3 is TGTGCCAGCAGTTCGACAGGGGGGTCCTACGAGCAGTACTTC. It translates to CASSSTGGSYEQYF.

The rearrangement joins TRBV18 to TRBJ1-3; D may be TRBD1 (5 bases). Germline CDR1 and CDR2: KGHSH and LQKENI. The CDR3 has 17 amino acids. V gave up 1 base and J gave up 0 bases, with 13 bases separating them. The CDR3 coding sequence is TGTGCCAGCTCACCACTACTCGGGGCAAACTCTGGAAACACCATATATTTT. Translated, it gives CASSPLLGANSGNTIYF. Full variable domain (missing parts from reference TRBV18 and TRBJ1-3): NAGVMQNPRHLVRRRGQEARLRCSPMKGHSHVYWYRQLPEEGLKFMVYLQKENIIDESGMPKERFSAEFPKEGPSILRIQQVVRGDSAAYFCASSPLLGANSGNTIYFGEGSWLTVV.

The table lists this clone with a count of one. V and J are TRBV1 and TRBJ1-6. TRBV1 constitutes a pseudogene. There are 9 residues in the CDR3. CDR3 sequence reads: CTSSPPLHF. CDR3 bases: TGCACCAGCAGCCCCCCCCTCCACTTT.

The rearrangement links TRBV2 to TRBJ2-4; 9 positions agree with TRBD2. The CDR3 runs 15 residues. Looked up from germline, CDR1 is SNHLY and CDR2 is FYNNEI. V shed 6 bases and J 3 bases; nucleotides not matched to a gene: 6. The CDR3 DNA follows: TGTGCCAGCAGGCAAGGGACTAGCTACAAAAACATTCAGTACTTC. Translation: CASRQGTSYKNIQYF.